These 16 T cell receptor beta chains were sequenced from one sample in a study of T cell repertoires in cytomegalovirus infection. No antigen has been identified for these receptors. TCRdb re-called the reads with MiXCR, one entry per CDR3 protein. The repertoire has roughly 800,000 distinct CDR3 sequences, just under 30% of them found once; the top ten carry around 13%. The sequencing here drew on cultured CD8+ T cells from PBMCs, taken from culture after CMV antigen stimulation. The origin of the receptors is a human donor in good health (CMV status not recorded). Some clones in this sample may be carry-over from other donors' samples.

V and J are TRBV7-9 and TRBJ1-4; tentatively, D is TRBD1 (6 bases). From germline, CDR1 is SEHNR and CDR2 FQNEAQ (reference sequence). V was clipped by 1 base and J by 5 bases, with 8 bases between them. CDR3 length equals 14 residues. The DNA of the CDR3 is TGTGCCAGCAGCTTAGACAGGGAGAATGAAAAACTGTTTTTT. Its protein is CASSLDRENEKLFF.

This clonotype was counted only a few times. V is TRBV7-2 and J is TRBJ2-7, with D perhaps being TRBD1 or TRBD2 (5 bases each). The CDR3 length is 13 residues. Trimming shortened V by 4 bases and J by 6 bases, and 13 bases separated the two germline ends. Germline-derived CDR1 and CDR2 are SGHTA and FQGNSA. CDR3 DNA: TGTGCCAGCAGCTCGACTGGGGGTATCGAGCAGTACGTC. Protein: CASSSTGGIEQYV.

The V gene is TRBV10-2, the J gene TRBJ2-3; 7 bases align to TRBD2. The CDR3 runs 17 residues. From germline, CDR1 is WSHSY and CDR2 SAAADI. Trimming cost V 0 bases and J 3 bases; bases outside gene matches: 9. The CDR3 loop is CASSESAGRVRTDTQYF. In DNA, the CDR3 is TGCGCCAGCAGTGAGTCGGCAGGGAGGGTAAGGACAGATACGCAGTATTTT.

V and J are TRBV4-3 and TRBJ2-3, with TRBD1 matching 8 bases. This CDR3 has 16 residues. Germline V gene lookup returns CDR1 LGHNA and CDR2 YSLEER. Losses at the gene ends were 3 bases for V and 5 bases for J; bases not matched to a gene: 10. CDR3 nucleotide sequence: TGCGCCAGCAGCCACCAGGACCGAGGGACAGGAGATACGCAGTATTTT. This sequence encodes CASSHQDRGTGDTQYF.

This clonotype has more than one count but fewer than ten. V and J are TRBV7-6 and TRBJ1-2; D call uncertain. This CDR3 has 16 residues. V lost 3 bases and J 3 bases, leaving 17 bases between the germline ends. The germline gives CDR1 SGHVS, CDR2 FNYEAQ. The CDR3 reads CASSFGEIWLHYGYTF. The CDR3 nucleotides are TGTGCCAGCAGCTTCGGAGAGATCTGGCTTCACTATGGCTACACCTTC.

This clonotype was recorded at least ten times. The gene calls are TRBV7-9 and TRBJ2-5; D could derive from TRBD1 or TRBD2 (5 bases each). This CDR3 contains 14 residues. Per the germline V gene, CDR1 is SEHNR and CDR2 is FQNEAQ (reference sequence). V gave up 5 bases and J gave up 5 bases, with 15 bases separating them. CDR3: CASSRDLTTETQYF. The CDR3 nucleotides are TGTGCCAGCAGCCGGGACCTCACCACCGAGACCCAGTACTTC.

V and J are TRBV11-3 and TRBJ2-2, with a tentative D call TRBD2 (6 bases). With 0 bases removed from V and 5 bases from J, the gap between germline ends came to 10 bases. The CDR3 is 15 amino acids. Germline CDR1 is SGHNT and CDR2 is YENEEA. CDR3 sequence: CASSLEAGSTGELFF. For the CDR3, the DNA is TGTGCCAGCAGCTTAGAGGCGGGGAGTACCGGGGAGCTGTTTTTT.

This clonotype appeared a few times. The genes are TRBV19 and TRBJ1-3; 7 bases match TRBD1. The trim removed 8 bases at V and 0 bases at J, leaving 7 bases unmatched. Germline V lookup: CDR1 LNHDA, CDR2 SQIVND (reference sequence). CDR3 length equals 15 residues. For the CDR3, the DNA is TGTGCCAGTGGGCGGGGACAGAACTCTGGAAACACCATATATTTT. Its translation is CASGRGQNSGNTIYF.

In this sample, this clonotype turned up many times. This chain uses TRBV10-3 with TRBJ1-2; D not resolved. Germline V gives CDR1 ENHRY, CDR2 SYGVKD. V lost 2 bases and J lost 5, with 9 bases in between. The CDR3 sequence is 13 residues long. The CDR3 region is CAISEGPDYGYTF. The CDR3 DNA is TGTGCCATCAGTGAGGGTCCGGATTATGGCTACACCTTC.

The chain is built from TRBV7-6 and TRBJ2-1; 13 bases agree with TRBD2. V shed 5 bases, J shed 6 bases, and the junction held 4 bases outside the gene matches. The CDR3 runs to 15 residues. Germline-derived CDR1 and CDR2 are SGHVS and FNYEAQ. In nucleotides, the CDR3 is TGTGCCAGCAGCCTGGGACTAGCGGGGATCAATGAGCAGTTCTTC. It yields the protein CASSLGLAGINEQFF.

This clonotype has only a few counts. The CDR3 here is CASSVSGTGRGYTF. As DNA, the CDR3 is TGTGCCAGCAGCGTTTCCGGGACAGGGCGTGGCTACACCTTC. The chain uses TRBV7-9 and TRBJ1-2; TRBD1 matches at 9 bases. Germline V CDR1 and CDR2: SEHNR, FQNEAQ (reference sequence). The junction had 8 bases not matched to a gene; V was cut back by 5 bases and J by 7 bases. The CDR3 has 14 amino acids.

This clonotype showed up many times. The CDR3 coding sequence is TGTGCCAGCAGCCCGCAGGGGGGGAATCAGCCCCAGCATTTT. It is translated as CASSPQGGNQPQHF. The chain combines TRBV7-2 with TRBJ1-5, with TRBD1 matching 7 bases. Germline CDR1 and CDR2: SGHTA and FQGNSA. This CDR3 is 14 amino acids long. The V gene end was trimmed by 5 bases and the J gene end by 4 bases; junction bases not matched to a gene: 5.

This clonotype occurred a few times. The gene calls are TRBV5-4 and TRBJ2-3, with no clear D. Trimming took off 4 bases at V and 6 bases at J, with 15 bases between the two ends. Germline CDR1 and CDR2: SGHNT and YYREEE (reference sequence). CDR3 length: 14 residues. CDR3 DNA sequence: TGTGCCAGCAGCCGAGGATATGAGGAGGATACGCAGTATTTT. Translation gives CASSRGYEEDTQYF.

This clonotype was detected ten times or more. This sequence joins TRBV7-2 and TRBJ2-7; D possibly uses TRBD1 or TRBD2 (6 bases each). This CDR3 contains 16 residues. Between the trimmed V and J ends, which lost 0 bases and 0 bases, there was a span of 12 bases. Per germline, CDR1 SGHTA and CDR2 FQGNSA. For the CDR3, the DNA is TGTGCCAGCAGCTTAGCGAGGAGGGGGGCCTCCTACGAGCAGTACTTC. Its protein product is CASSLARRGASYEQYF.

This clonotype was seen only a few times. The rearrangement links TRBV6-2 or TRBV6-3 to TRBJ2-6; D perhaps matches TRBD2 (5 bases). This CDR3 has 18 residues. Germline V gives CDR1 MNHEY, CDR2 SVGEGT. V was shortened by 2 bases and J by 0 bases, with 14 bases between the two germline ends. The CDR3 DNA sequence: TGTGCCAGCAGTTACGACGGGAAAGCCCTCTCTGGGGCCAACGTCCTGACTTTC. It yields the protein CASSYDGKALSGANVLTF.

This chain links TRBV6-5 with TRBJ2-5, with D unclear. Trimming took off 5 bases at V and 3 bases at J, with 16 bases between the two ends. This CDR3 has 15 amino acids. Germline assignment: CDR1 MNHEY and CDR2 SVGAGI. The CDR3 is CASSLRLHTKETQYF. CDR3 DNA: TGTGCCAGCAGTCTCAGGCTCCACACGAAAGAGACCCAGTACTTC.